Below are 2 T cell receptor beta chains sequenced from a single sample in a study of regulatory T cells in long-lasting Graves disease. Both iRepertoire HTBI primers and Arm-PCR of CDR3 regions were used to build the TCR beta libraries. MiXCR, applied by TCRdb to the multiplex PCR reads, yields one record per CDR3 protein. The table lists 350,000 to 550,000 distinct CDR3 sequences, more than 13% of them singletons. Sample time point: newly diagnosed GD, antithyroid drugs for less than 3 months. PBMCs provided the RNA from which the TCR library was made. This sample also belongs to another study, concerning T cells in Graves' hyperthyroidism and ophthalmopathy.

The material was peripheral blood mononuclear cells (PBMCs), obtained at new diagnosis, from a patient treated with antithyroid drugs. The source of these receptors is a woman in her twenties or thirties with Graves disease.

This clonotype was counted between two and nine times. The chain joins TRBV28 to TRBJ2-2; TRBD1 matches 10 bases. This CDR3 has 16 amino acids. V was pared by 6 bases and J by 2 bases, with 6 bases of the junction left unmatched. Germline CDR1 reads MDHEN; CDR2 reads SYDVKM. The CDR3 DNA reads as TGTGCCAGCAGACAAACGACAGGGGGCAACACCGGGGAGCTGTTTTTT. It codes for CASRQTTGGNTGELFF.

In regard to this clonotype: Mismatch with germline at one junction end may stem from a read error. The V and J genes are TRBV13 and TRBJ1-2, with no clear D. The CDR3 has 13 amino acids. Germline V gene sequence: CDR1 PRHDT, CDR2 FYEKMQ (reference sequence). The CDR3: CASTFRQHYGFTF. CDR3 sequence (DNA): TGTGCCAGCACCTTCCGACAACACTATGGCTTCACCTTC.